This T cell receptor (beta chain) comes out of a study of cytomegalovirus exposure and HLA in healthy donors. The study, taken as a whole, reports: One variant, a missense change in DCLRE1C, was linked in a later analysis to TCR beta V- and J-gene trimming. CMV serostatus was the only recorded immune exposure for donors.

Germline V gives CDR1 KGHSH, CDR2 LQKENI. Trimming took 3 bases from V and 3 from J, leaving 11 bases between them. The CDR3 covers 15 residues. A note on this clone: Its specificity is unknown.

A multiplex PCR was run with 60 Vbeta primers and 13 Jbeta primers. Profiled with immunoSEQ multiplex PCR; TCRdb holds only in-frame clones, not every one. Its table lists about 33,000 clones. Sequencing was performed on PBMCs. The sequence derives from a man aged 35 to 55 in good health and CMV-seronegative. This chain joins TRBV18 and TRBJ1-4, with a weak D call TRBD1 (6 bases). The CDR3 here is CASSPADSANEKLFF. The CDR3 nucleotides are TGTGCCAGCTCACCTGCGGACAGCGCTAATGAAAAACTGTTTTTT.